The entry below gives a single T cell receptor beta chain sequence along with its context. The method was immunoSEQ multiplex PCR; TCRdb's version includes in-frame clones alone and lacks a portion of them. This table has some 70,000 clones, roughly 92% appearing once. The CDR3 has 11 amino acids. The J segment lost 9 bases and the V segment lost 7 bases, leaving 5 bases of the junction unmatched. Germline CDR1 and CDR2: DFQATT and SNEGSKA (reference sequence). This specimen comes from a study of T cell changes during pregnancy in multiple sclerosis. This sequence joins TRBV20-1 and TRBJ2-4, with 8 nucleotides matching TRBD2. The sequenced sample was peripheral blood, obtained in the second trimester of pregnancy. The TCR originated in a female donor in good health, enrolled as a control in a pregnancy study. This chain's CDR3 is CSVPGGAIQYF. CDR3 DNA: TGCAGTGTCCCGGGAGGGGCCATTCAGTACTTC.